A single TCR beta chain is shown here with its context. A much larger clone differs by one base, so this may be a read error. This sample was taken from a study of T and B cells in COVID-19 patients. From blood, about 240-550 ng of genomic DNA served as TRB template. Multiplex PCR with BIOMED2 TRB-A/B primer pools amplified TRB rearrangements. One entry per CDR3 protein, called by TCRdb with MiXCR from the multiplex PCR reads. The sample has 8,300 or so distinct CDR3 sequences; around 28% are singletons. The sequenced material came from blood. The receptor's source is a human donor with active COVID-19.

CDR3 nucleotides: TGTGCCAGCAGTTTCGGACAGGGGCGCGACGAGCATTACTTC. Protein product: CASSFGQGRDEHYF. The rearrangement links TRBV12-3 or TRBV12-4 to TRBJ2-7, with 9 positions matching TRBD1. The CDR3 covers 14 residues.